This TCR beta chain emerged from a study of graft-versus-host responses after intestinal transplantation. About the research overall: Recipients received multivisceral, liver-intestinal, or isolated intestinal transplants. All recipients were given anti-thymocyte globulin induction, and tacrolimus and steroids were then administered for approximately 3 years. Regarding the study as a whole: Recipient marrow contained GvH clones, some of which appeared first in ileum or blood. Early post-transplant declines in HvG were associated with peak levels of circulating GvH clones.

As for this clone: As yet, its antigen is unknown.

This table comes from immunoSEQ multiplex PCR, and its TCRdb copy is limited to in-frame clones, with some not included. The profile shows 25,000 to 30,000 clones, over 90% of them singletons. CDR1 is KGHSH and CDR2 is LQKENI in the germline V gene. The trim removed 6 bases at V and 2 bases at J, leaving 6 bases unmatched. This CDR3 region has 14 residues. This material consisted of PBMCs, taken 18 days after transplant. The receptor's source is a human patient who received an intestinal transplant, so some T cells may come from the graft donor. This chain joins TRBV18 and TRBJ2-5, with TRBD1 matching over 7 bases. In DNA, the CDR3 is TGTGCCAGCTCTGCGACAGGGCGTCAAGAGACCCAGTACTTC. Translated, it gives CASSATGRQETQYF.